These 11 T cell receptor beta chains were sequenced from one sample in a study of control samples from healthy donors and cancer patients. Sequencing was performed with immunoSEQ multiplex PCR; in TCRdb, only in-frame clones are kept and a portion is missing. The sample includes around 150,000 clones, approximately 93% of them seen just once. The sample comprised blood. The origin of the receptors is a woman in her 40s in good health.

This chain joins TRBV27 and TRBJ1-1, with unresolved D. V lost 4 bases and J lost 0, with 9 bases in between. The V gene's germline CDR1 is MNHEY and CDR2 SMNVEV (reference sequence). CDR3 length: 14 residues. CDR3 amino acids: CASSWRAMNTEAFF. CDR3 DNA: TGTGCCAGCAGTTGGAGAGCTATGAACACTGAAGCTTTCTTT.

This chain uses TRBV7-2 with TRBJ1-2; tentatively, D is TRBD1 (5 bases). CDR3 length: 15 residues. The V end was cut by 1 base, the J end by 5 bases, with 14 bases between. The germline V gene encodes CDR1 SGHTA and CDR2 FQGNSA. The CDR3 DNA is TGTGCCAGCAGCTTAGAGGCCAGGGTGGGATATGGCTACACCTTC. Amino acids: CASSLEARVGYGYTF.

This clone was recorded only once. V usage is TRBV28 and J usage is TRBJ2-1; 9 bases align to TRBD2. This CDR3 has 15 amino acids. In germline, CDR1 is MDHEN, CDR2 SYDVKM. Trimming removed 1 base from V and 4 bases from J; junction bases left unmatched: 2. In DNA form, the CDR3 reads TGTGCCAGCAGTTTATCTAGCGGGGTTTACAATGAGCAGTTCTTC. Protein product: CASSLSSGVYNEQFF.

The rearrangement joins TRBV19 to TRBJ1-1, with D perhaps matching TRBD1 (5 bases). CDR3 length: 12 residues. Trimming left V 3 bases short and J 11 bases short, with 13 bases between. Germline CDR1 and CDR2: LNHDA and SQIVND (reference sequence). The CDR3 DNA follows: TGTGCCAGTAGTATGGGGCAGGGTAGCGCTTTCTTT. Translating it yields CASSMGQGSAFF.

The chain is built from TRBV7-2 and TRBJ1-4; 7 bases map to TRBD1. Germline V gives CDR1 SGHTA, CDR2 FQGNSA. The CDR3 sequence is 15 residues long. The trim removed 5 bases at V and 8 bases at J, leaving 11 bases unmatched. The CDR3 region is CASSTQQGSKEKLFF. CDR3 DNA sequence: TGTGCCAGCAGCACCCAACAGGGGAGTAAGGAAAAACTGTTTTTT. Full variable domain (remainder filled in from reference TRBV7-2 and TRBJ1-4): GAGVSQSPSNKVTEKGKDVELRCDPISGHTALYWYRQSLGQGLEFLIYFQGNSAPDKSGLPSDRFSAERTGGSVSTLTIQRTQQEDSAVYLCASSTQQGSKEKLFFGSGTQLSVL.

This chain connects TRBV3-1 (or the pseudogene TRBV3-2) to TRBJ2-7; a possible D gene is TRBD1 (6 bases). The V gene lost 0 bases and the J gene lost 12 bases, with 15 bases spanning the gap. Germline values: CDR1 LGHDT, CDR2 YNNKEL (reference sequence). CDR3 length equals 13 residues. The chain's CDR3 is CASSQELGAKGYF. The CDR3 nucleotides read TGTGCCAGCAGCCAAGAATTGGGGGCTAAAGGGTACTTC.

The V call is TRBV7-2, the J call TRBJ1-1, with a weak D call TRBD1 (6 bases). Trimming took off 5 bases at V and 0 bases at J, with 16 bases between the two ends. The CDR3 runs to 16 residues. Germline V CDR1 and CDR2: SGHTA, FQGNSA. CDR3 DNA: TGTGCCAGCAGCGCACAGGGATGGTCTATGAACACTGAAGCTTTCTTT. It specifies CASSAQGWSMNTEAFF.

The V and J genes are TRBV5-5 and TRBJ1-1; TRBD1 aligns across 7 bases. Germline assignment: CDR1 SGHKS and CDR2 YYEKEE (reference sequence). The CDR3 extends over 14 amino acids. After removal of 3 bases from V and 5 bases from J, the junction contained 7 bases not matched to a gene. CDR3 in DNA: TGTGCCAGCAGCTCCCGACAGGGAGGAACTGAAGCTTTCTTT. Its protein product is CASSSRQGGTEAFF.

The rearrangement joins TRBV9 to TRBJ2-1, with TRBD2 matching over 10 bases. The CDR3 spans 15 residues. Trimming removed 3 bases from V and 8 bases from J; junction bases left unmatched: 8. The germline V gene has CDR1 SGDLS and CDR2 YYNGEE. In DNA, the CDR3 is TGTGCCAGCAGCGGAACCGGGACTAGCGTGTATGAGCAGTTCTTC. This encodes CASSGTGTSVYEQFF.

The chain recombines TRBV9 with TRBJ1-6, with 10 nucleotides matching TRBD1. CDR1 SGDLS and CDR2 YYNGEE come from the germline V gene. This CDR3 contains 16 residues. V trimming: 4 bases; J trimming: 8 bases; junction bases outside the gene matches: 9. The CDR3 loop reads CASSPRAGTGDSPLHF. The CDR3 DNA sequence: TGTGCCAGCAGCCCCCGCGCTGGGACAGGGGATTCACCCCTCCACTTT. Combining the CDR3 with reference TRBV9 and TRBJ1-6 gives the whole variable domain DSGVTQTPKHLITATGQRVTLRCSPRSGDLSVYWYQQSLDQGLQFLIQYYNGEERAKGNILERFSAQQFPDLHSELNLSSLELGDSALYFCASSPRAGTGDSPLHFGNGTRLTVT.

CDR3 nucleotides: TGTGCCAGCAGCATACTAGAGGGAGGAGGAGAGACCCAGTACTTC. Its translation is CASSILEGGGETQYF. The V and J genes are TRBV9 and TRBJ2-5; possibly TRBD2 for D (6 bases). The length of the CDR3 is 15 residues. Germline lookup yields CDR1 SGDLS and CDR2 YYNGEE. V gave up 4 bases and J gave up 4 bases, with 17 bases separating them. Full variable domain (missing parts from reference TRBV9 and TRBJ2-5): DSGVTQTPKHLITATGQRVTLRCSPRSGDLSVYWYQQSLDQGLQFLIQYYNGEERAKGNILERFSAQQFPDLHSELNLSSLELGDSALYFCASSILEGGGETQYFGPGTRLLVL.